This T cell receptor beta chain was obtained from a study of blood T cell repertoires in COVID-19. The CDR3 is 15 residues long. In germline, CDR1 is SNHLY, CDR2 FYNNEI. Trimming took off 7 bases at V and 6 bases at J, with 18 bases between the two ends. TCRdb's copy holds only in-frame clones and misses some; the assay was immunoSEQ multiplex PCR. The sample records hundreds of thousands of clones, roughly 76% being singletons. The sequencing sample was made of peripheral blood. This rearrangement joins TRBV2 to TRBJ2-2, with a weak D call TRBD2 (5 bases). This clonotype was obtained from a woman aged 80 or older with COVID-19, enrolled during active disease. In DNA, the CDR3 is TGTGCCAGCACTTCACCGGGAAAGTCGCCCGGGGAGCTGTTTTTT. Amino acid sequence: CASTSPGKSPGELFF.